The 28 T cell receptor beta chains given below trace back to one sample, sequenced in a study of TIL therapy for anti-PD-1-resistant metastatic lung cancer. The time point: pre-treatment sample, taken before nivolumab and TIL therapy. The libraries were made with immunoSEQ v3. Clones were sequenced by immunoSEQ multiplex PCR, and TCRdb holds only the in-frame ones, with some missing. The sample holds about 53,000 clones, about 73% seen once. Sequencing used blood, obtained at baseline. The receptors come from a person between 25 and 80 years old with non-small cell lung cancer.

This CDR3 is CASNTPNQGYEQFF. Written as DNA, the CDR3 is TGTGCCAGCAATACTCCAAATCAGGGTTATGAGCAGTTCTTC. The rearrangement joins TRBV28 to TRBJ2-1; TRBD1 might be the D (5 bases). The ends were cut back, 7 bases at V and 8 bases at J, with 18 bases in the middle. CDR3 length: 14 residues. The germline V gene encodes CDR1 MDHEN and CDR2 SYDVKM.

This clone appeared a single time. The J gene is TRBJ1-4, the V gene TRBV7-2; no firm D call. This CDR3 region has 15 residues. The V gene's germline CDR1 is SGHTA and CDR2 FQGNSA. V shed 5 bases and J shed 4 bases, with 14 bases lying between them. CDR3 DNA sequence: TGTGCCAGCAGCAAACCGGCGGCCGGTAATGAAAAACTGTTTTTT. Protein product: CASSKPAAGNEKLFF.

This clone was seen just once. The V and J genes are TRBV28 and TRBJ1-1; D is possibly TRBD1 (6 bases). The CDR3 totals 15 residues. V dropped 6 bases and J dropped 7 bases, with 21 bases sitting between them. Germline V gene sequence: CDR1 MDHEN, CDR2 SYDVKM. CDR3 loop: CASRGEQGVPYEAFF. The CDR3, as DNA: TGTGCCAGCAGGGGTGAACAGGGCGTACCTTATGAAGCTTTCTTT.

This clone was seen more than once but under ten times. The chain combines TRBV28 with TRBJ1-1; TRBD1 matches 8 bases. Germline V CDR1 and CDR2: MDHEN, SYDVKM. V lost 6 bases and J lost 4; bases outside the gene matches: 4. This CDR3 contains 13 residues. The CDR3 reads CASRGQAFTEAFF. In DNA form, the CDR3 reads TGTGCCAGCAGGGGACAGGCCTTCACTGAAGCTTTCTTT.

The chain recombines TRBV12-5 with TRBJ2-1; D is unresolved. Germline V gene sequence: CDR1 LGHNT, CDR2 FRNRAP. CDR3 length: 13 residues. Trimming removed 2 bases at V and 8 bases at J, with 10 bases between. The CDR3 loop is CASGLFVPDEQFF. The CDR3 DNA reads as TGTGCTAGTGGTTTGTTTGTTCCCGATGAGCAGTTCTTC.

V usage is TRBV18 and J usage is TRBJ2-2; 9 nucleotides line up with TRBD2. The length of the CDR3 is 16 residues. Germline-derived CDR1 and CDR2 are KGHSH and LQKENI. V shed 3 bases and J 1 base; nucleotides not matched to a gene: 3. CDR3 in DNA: TGTGCCAGCTCACCCCTAGCGGGGAAGAACACCGGGGAGCTGTTTTTT. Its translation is CASSPLAGKNTGELFF.

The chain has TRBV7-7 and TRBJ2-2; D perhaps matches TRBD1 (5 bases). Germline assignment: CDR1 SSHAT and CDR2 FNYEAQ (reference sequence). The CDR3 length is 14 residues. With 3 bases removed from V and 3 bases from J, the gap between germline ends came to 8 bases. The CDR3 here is CASSLAGYTGELFF. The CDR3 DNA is TGTGCCAGCAGCTTGGCAGGGTACACCGGGGAGCTGTTTTTT.

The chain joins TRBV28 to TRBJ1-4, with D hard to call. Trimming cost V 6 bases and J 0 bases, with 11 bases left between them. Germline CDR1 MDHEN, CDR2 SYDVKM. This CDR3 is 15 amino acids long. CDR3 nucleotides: TGTGCCAGCAGCATCCTACTCACAACTAATGAAAAACTGTTTTTT. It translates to CASSILLTTNEKLFF.

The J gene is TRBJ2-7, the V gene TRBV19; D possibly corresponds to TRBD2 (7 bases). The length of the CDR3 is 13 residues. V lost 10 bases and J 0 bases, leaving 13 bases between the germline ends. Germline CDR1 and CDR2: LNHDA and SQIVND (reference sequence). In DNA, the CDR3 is TGTGCCACCGGGGGGCCTTTCTCCTACGAGCAGTACTTC. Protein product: CATGGPFSYEQYF.

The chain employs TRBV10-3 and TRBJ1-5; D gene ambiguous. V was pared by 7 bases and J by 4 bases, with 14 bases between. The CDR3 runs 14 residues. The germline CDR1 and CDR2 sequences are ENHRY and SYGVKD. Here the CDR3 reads CAIKSTGENQPQHF. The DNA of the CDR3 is TGTGCCATCAAGAGCACGGGAGAGAATCAGCCCCAGCATTTT.

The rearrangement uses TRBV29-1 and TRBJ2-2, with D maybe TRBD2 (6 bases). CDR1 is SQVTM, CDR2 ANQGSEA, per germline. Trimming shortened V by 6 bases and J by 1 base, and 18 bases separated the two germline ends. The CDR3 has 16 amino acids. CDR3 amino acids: CSVWGPAGRNTGELFF. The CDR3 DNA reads TGCAGCGTGTGGGGCCCGGCGGGACGGAACACCGGGGAGCTGTTTTTT.

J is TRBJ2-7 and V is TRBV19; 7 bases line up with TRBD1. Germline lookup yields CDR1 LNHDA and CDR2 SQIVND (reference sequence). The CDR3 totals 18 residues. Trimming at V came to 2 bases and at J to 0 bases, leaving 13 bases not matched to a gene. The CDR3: CASSILVSQGTVSYEQYF. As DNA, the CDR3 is TGTGCCAGTAGTATACTTGTAAGTCAGGGGACAGTCTCCTACGAGCAGTACTTC.

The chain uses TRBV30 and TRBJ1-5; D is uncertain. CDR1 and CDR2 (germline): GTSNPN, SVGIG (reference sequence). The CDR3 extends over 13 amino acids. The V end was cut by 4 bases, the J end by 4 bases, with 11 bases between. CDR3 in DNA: TGTGCCTGGACGGCCGGAAGGAATCAGCCCCAGCATTTT. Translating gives CAWTAGRNQPQHF.

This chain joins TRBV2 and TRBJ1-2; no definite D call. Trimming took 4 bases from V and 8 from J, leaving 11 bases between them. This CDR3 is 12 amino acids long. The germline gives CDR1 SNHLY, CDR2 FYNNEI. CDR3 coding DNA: TGTGCCAGCAGTGCGGGGTATGGCGGCTACACCTTC. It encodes CASSAGYGGYTF.

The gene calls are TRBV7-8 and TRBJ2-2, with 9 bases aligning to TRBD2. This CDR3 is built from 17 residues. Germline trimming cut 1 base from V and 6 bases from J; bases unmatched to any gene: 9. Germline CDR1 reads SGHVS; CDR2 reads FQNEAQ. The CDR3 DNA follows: TGTGCCAGCAGCTTAGTTGGCGGGGGGGCCGACCCCGGGGAGCTGTTTTTT. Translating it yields CASSLVGGGADPGELFF.

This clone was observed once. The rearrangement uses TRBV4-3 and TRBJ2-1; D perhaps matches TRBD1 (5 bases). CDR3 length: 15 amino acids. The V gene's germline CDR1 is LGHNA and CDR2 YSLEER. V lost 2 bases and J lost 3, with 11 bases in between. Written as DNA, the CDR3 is TGCGCCAGCAGCCAAAAAGGAGACAGCTACAATGAGCAGTTCTTC. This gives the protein CASSQKGDSYNEQFF.

In DNA form, the CDR3 reads TGTGCCAGCTCACCACCGCTTGCAGGGACAGATACGCAGTATTTT. Translation: CASSPPLAGTDTQYF. The chain uses TRBV18 and TRBJ2-3, with a possible D match to TRBD1 (5 bases). Germline V gene lookup returns CDR1 KGHSH and CDR2 LQKENI. The CDR3 loop spans 15 amino acids. V gave up 0 bases and J gave up 3 bases, with 10 bases separating them.

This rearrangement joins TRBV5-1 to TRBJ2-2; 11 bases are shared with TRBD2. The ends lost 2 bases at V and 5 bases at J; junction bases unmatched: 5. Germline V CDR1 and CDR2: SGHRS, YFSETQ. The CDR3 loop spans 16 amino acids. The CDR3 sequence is CASSFETSGATGELFF. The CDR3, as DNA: TGCGCCAGCAGCTTCGAGACTAGCGGGGCGACCGGGGAGCTGTTTTTT.

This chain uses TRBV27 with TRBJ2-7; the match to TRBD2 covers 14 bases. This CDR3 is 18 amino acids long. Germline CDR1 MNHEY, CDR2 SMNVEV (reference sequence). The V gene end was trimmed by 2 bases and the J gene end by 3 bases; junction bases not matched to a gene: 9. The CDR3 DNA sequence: TGTGCCAGCAGTTTAGGGGGACTAGCGGGAGAGTACGGCTACGAGCAGTACTTC. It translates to CASSLGGLAGEYGYEQYF.

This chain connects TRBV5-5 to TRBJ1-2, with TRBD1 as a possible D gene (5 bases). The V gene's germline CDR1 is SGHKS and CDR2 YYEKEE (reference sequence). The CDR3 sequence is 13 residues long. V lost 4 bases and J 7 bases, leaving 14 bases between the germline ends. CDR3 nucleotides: TGTGCCAGCAGCCTAGCCGGGGGAAGTGGCTACACCTTC. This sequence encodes CASSLAGGSGYTF. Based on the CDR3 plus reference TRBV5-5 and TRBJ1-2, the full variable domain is DAGVTQSPTHLIKTRGQQVTLRCSPISGHKSVSWYQQVLGQGPQFIFQYYEKEERGRGNFPDRFSARQFPNYSSELNVNALLLGDSALYLCASSLAGGSGYTFGSGTRLTVV.

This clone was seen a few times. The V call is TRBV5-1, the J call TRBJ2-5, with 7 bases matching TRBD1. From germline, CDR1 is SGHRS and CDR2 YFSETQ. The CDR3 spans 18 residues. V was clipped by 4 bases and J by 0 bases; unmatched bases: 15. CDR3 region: CASSPGTASYSYQETQYF. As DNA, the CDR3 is TGCGCCAGCAGCCCTGGGACAGCGAGTTACTCTTACCAAGAGACCCAGTACTTC.

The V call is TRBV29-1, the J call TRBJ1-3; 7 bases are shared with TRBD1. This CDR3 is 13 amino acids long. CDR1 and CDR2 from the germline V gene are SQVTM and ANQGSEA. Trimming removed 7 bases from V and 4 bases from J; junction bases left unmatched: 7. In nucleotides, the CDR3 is TGCAGCGGTTCACAGGGGTCCGGAAACACCATATATTTT. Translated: CSGSQGSGNTIYF.

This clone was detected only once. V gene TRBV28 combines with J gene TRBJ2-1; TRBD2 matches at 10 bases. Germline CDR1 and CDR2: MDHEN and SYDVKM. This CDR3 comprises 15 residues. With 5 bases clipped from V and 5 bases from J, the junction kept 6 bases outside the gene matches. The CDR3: CASSRAGGPNNEQFF. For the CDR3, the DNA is TGTGCCAGCAGTCGAGCGGGGGGGCCAAACAATGAGCAGTTCTTC.

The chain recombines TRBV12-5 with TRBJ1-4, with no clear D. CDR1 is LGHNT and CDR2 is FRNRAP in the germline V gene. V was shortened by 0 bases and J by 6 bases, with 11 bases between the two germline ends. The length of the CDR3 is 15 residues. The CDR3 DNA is TGTGCTAGTGGTTTGGTACCCTCGGTGGATGAAAAACTGTTTTTT. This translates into CASGLVPSVDEKLFF.

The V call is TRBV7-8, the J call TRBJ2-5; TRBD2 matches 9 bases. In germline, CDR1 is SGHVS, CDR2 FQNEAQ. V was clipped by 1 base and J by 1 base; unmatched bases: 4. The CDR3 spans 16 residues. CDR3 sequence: CASSLGGAGGQETQYF. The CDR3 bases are TGTGCCAGCAGCTTAGGGGGAGCGGGGGGCCAAGAGACCCAGTACTTC.

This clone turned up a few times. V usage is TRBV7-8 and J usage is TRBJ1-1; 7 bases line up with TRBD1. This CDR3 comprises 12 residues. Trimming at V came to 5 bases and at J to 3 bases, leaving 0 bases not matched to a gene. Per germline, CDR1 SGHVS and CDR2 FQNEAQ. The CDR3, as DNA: TGTGCCAGCAGCCAGGGGGACACTGAAGCTTTCTTT. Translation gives CASSQGDTEAFF. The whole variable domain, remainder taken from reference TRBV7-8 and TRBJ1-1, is GAGVSQSPRYKVAKRGQDVALRCDPISGHVSLFWYQQALGQGPEFLTYFQNEAQLDKSGLPSDRFFAERPEGSVSTLKIQRTQQEDSAVYLCASSQGDTEAFFGQGTRLTVV.

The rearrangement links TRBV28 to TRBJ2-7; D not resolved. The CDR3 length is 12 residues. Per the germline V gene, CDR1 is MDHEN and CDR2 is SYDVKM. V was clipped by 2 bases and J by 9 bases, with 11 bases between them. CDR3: CASSLRPGGQYF. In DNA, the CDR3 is TGTGCCAGCAGTTTAAGACCTGGTGGGCAGTACTTC.

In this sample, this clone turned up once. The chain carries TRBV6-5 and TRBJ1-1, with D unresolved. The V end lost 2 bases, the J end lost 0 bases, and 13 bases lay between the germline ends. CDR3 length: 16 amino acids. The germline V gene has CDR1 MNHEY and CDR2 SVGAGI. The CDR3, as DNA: TGTGCCAGCAGTTACAGGGCAATAGGGCTGAACACTGAAGCTTTCTTT. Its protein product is CASSYRAIGLNTEAFF.